This T cell receptor (beta chain) was documented in a study of blood T cell repertoires in COVID-19. The wider study: COVID-19 samples from acute and convalescent phases originated in the United States, Italy and Spain.

Per germline, CDR1 GTSNPN and CDR2 SVGIG (reference sequence). Trimming removed 0 bases at V and 2 bases at J, with 8 bases between. The CDR3 sequence is 14 residues long. The study drew participants aged about 18 to 89 years from about two dozen US areas. Per the study methods: Reference gene primer amplification yielded estimated nucleated cell counts. Using immunoSEQ multiplex PCR, the repertoire was profiled, and TCRdb retains in-frame clones only, with some absent. V and J calls and clone size are given by that table; D and trimming were obtained from the DNA. Among under 200,000 clones listed, approximately 83% were seen once. In its sample, this clone was seen once.

The receptor comes from a woman aged 55 to 70 who had recovered from COVID-19. J is TRBJ1-5 and V is TRBV30; D is ambiguous. The sequenced material came from PBMCs or T cells enriched from blood (not recorded which). CDR3 region: CAWSVMSGNQPQHF. CDR3 DNA sequence: TGTGCCTGGAGTGTCATGAGTGGCAATCAGCCCCAGCATTTT.